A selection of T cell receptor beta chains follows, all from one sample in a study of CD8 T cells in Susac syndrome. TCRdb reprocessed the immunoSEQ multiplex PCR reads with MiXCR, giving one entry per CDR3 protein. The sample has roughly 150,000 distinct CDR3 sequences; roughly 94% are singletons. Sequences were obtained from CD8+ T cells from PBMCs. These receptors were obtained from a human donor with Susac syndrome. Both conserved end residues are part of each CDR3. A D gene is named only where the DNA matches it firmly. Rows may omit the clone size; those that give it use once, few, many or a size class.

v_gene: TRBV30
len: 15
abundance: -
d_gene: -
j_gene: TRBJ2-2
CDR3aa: CAWGPRGALTGELFF
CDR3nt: TGTGCCTGGGGACCTCGGGGGGCGCTCACCGGGGAGCTGTTTTTT

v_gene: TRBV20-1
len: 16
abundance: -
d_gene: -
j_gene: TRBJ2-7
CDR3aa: CSARGSNTGVVNEQYF
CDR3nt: TGCAGTGCTAGAGGGTCGAATACAGGAGTTGTCAACGAGCAGTACTTC

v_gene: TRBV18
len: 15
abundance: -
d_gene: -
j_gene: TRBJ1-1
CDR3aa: CASPNVEGLNTEAFF
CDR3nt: TGTGCCAGCCCCAACGTTGAGGGGCTGAACACTGAAGCTTTCTTT

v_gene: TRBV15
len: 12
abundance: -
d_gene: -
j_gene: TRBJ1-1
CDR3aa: CATRGGSTEAFF
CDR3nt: TGTGCCACCCGGGGGGGGAGCACTGAAGCTTTCTTT

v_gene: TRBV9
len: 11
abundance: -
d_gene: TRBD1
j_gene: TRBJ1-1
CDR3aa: CASSEQGEAFF
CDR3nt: TGTGCCAGCAGCGAACAGGGGGAAGCTTTCTTT

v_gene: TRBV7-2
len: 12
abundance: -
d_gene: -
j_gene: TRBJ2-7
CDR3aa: CASSRNTPEQYF
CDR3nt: TGTGCCAGCAGCCGCAATACCCCCGAGCAGTACTTC

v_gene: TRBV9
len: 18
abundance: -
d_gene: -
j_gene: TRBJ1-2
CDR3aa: CASSAPRGPLVRGDGYTF
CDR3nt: TGTGCCAGCAGCGCCCCGAGGGGCCCCCTGGTGAGGGGTGATGGCTACACCTTC

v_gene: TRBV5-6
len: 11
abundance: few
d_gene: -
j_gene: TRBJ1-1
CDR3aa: CASSFRTEAFF
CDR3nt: TGTGCCAGCAGCTTTAGGACTGAAGCTTTCTTT

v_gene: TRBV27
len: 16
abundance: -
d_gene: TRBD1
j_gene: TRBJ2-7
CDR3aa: CASSLSGTAAPYEQYF
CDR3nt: TGTGCCAGCAGTTTGTCCGGGACAGCCGCTCCCTACGAGCAGTACTTC

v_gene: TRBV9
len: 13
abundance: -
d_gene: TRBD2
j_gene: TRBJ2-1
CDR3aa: CASGPGGIANQFF
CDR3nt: TGTGCCAGCGGCCCGGGAGGAATTGCGAATCAGTTCTTC

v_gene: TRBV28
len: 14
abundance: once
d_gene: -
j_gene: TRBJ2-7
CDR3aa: CASSSRGGTYEQYF
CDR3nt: TGTGCCAGCAGTTCCAGGGGCGGGACCTACGAGCAGTACTTC

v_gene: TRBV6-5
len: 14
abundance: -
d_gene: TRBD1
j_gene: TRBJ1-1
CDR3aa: CASSLRGLDTEAFF
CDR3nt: TGTGCCAGCAGCCTTAGGGGGCTAGACACTGAAGCTTTCTTT

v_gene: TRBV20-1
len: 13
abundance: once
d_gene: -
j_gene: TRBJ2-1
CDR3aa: CSASQPSYNEQFF
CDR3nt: TGCAGTGCTAGTCAGCCCTCCTACAATGAGCAGTTCTTC

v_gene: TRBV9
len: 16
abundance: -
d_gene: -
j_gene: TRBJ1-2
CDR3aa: CASSVGTAQYGFLYTF
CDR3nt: TGTGCCAGCAGCGTAGGTACAGCTCAATACGGGTTCCTCTACACCTTC

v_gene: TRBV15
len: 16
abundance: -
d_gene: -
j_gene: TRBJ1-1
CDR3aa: CATSRDMGQHNTEAFF
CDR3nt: TGTGCCACCAGCAGAGATATGGGACAACATAACACTGAAGCTTTCTTT

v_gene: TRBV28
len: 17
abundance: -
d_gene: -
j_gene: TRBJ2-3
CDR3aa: CASSPEGLSKITDTQYF
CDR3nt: TGTGCCAGCAGTCCTGAGGGACTTTCTAAGATCACAGATACGCAGTATTTT

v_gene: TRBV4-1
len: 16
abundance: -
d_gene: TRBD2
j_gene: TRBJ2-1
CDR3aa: CASSQVYSGRHNEQFF
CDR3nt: TGCGCCAGCAGCCAAGTCTATAGCGGGAGGCACAATGAGCAGTTCTTC

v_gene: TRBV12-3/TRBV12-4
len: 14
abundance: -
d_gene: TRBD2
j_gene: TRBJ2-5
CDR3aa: CASSPTLAGETQYF
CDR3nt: TGTGCCAGCAGTCCCACACTAGCGGGTGAGACCCAGTACTTC

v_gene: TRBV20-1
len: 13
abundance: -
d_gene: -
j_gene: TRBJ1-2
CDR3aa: CSAFRTDNYGYTF
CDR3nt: TGCAGTGCTTTCAGGACAGATAACTATGGCTACACCTTC

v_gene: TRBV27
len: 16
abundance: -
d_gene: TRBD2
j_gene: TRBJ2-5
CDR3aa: CASSPPSGGPQETQYF
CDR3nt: TGTGCCAGCAGTCCTCCTAGCGGGGGACCCCAAGAGACCCAGTACTTC

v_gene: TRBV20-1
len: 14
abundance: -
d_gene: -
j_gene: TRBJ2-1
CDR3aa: CSAREPVAGTGQFF
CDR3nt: TGCAGTGCTAGGGAACCCGTGGCGGGGACGGGGCAGTTCTTC

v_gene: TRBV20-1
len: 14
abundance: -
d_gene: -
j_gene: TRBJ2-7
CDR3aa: CSAQGEGVINEQYF
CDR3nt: TGCAGTGCCCAGGGGGAGGGGGTAATCAACGAGCAGTACTTC

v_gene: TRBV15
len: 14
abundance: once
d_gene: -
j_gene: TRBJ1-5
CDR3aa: CATSRDWGFQPQHF
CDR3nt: TGTGCCACCAGCAGAGATTGGGGCTTTCAGCCCCAGCATTTT